The 18 T cell receptor beta chains reported below all come from one sample, sequenced in a study of blood T cell repertoires in COVID-19. The repertoire was sequenced with immunoSEQ multiplex PCR; TCRdb's copy has only in-frame clones and lacks some. The profile shows hundreds of thousands of clones, around nine tenths of them singletons. The sample was peripheral blood. The source is a woman aged 25 to 39 with COVID-19, enrolled during active disease.

The chain has TRBV28 and TRBJ1-1; D is ambiguous. V gave up 6 bases and J gave up 3 bases, with 17 bases separating them. The CDR3 totals 15 residues. CDR1 and CDR2 (germline): MDHEN, SYDVKM. The CDR3 nucleotides are TGTGCCAGCAGGAAGCTTGGCGGAAAGGACACTGAAGCTTTCTTT. It specifies CASRKLGGKDTEAFF.

In this sample, this clone turned up once. The gene calls are TRBV10-2 and TRBJ2-5; 11 nucleotides align to TRBD2. The CDR3 extends over 16 amino acids. Germline V CDR1 and CDR2: WSHSY, SAAADI. V shed 6 bases, J shed 0 bases, and the junction held 6 bases outside the gene matches. The CDR3 loop is CASRTGLADYQETQYF. CDR3 nucleotide sequence: TGCGCCAGCAGGACGGGACTAGCGGATTACCAAGAGACCCAGTACTTC.

This rearrangement joins TRBV5-1 to TRBJ2-7; 11 positions agree with TRBD2. Trimming cost V 4 bases and J 3 bases; bases outside gene matches: 3. The CDR3 covers 14 residues. Germline lookup yields CDR1 SGHRS and CDR2 YFSETQ. Written as DNA, the CDR3 is TGCGCCAGCAGCGCAGGGACTAGCGGCTACGAGCAGTACTTC. The encoded protein is CASSAGTSGYEQYF.

This chain links TRBV7-9 with TRBJ2-7, with D possibly matching TRBD2 (6 bases). V was shortened by 4 bases and J by 6 bases, with 13 bases between the two germline ends. Germline V lookup: CDR1 SEHNR, CDR2 FQNEAQ (reference sequence). The length of the CDR3 is 13 residues. The CDR3 protein is CASSSKTSGEQYF. In DNA, the CDR3 is TGTGCCAGCAGCTCGAAGACTAGTGGCGAGCAGTACTTC.

CDR3 DNA: TGTGCCAGCAGCAATGGACAGGGCGTCTATGGCTACACCTTC. Its protein is CASSNGQGVYGYTF. The rearrangement uses TRBV5-4 and TRBJ1-2; 8 bases are shared with TRBD1. CDR1 and CDR2 (germline): SGHNT, YYREEE (reference sequence). V lost 4 bases and J lost 4; bases outside the gene matches: 6. The CDR3 sequence is 14 residues long.

This rearrangement joins TRBV15 to TRBJ2-1; D may be TRBD1 (5 bases). Trimming removed 6 bases from V and 3 bases from J, with 12 bases in between. This CDR3 has 14 amino acids. Looked up from germline, CDR1 is LNHNV and CDR2 is YYDKDF (reference sequence). Here the CDR3 DNA reads TGTGCCACCAGGACTTTTGACAGCTACAATGAGCAGTTCTTC. It translates to CATRTFDSYNEQFF.

The chain employs TRBV28 and TRBJ2-3, with D uncertain. Germline lookup yields CDR1 MDHEN and CDR2 SYDVKM. The CDR3 totals 12 residues. V lost 5 bases and J lost 10, with 13 bases in between. The chain's CDR3 is CASSPPVSPQYF. CDR3 coding DNA: TGTGCCAGCAGTCCCCCTGTTTCTCCGCAGTATTTT.

Details on this clone: Other nucleotide sequences in the sample specify the same CDR3. CDR3 sequence reads: CAWSVPTSGMREQYF. In nucleotides, the CDR3 is TGTGCCTGGAGTGTACCCACTAGCGGGATGCGCGAGCAGTACTTC. The chain is built from TRBV30 and TRBJ2-7, with TRBD2 matching over 10 bases. The CDR3 has 15 residues. The J segment lost 6 bases and the V segment lost 0 bases, leaving 8 bases of the junction unmatched. Germline lookup yields CDR1 GTSNPN and CDR2 SVGIG (reference sequence).

The chain combines TRBV9 with TRBJ2-2, with TRBD1 identical over 7 bases. CDR3 size: 15 residues. Germline trimming cut 2 bases from V and 0 bases from J; bases unmatched to any gene: 1. Germline V gives CDR1 SGDLS, CDR2 YYNGEE. CDR3 loop: CASSVGTANTGELFF. CDR3 coding DNA: TGTGCCAGCAGCGTTGGGACAGCGAACACCGGGGAGCTGTTTTTT. Full variable domain (outside the CDR3, taken from reference TRBV9 and TRBJ2-2): DSGVTQTPKHLITATGQRVTLRCSPRSGDLSVYWYQQSLDQGLQFLIQYYNGEERAKGNILERFSAQQFPDLHSELNLSSLELGDSALYFCASSVGTANTGELFFGEGSRLTVL.

V and J are TRBV7-2 and TRBJ1-5; D is unclear. Germline V lookup: CDR1 SGHTA, CDR2 FQGNSA. The CDR3 spans 13 residues. Trimming cost V 4 bases and J 12 bases, with 16 bases left between them. The CDR3 DNA follows: TGTGCCAGCAGCTCTGATTACACCAGCGGCCAGCATTTT. It encodes CASSSDYTSGQHF.

Worth noting for this clone: Other nucleotide sequences in the sample specify the same CDR3. The chain joins TRBV28 to TRBJ1-2; D perhaps matches TRBD1 (6 bases). Between the trimmed V and J ends, which lost 6 bases and 2 bases, there was a span of 10 bases. CDR1 and CDR2 from the germline V gene are MDHEN and SYDVKM. This CDR3 comprises 13 residues. The chain's CDR3 is CASSLTGNYGYTF. The DNA for the CDR3 is TGTGCCAGCAGCCTAACAGGGAACTATGGCTACACCTTC.

Of note for this clone: Other nucleotide sequences from this sample produce the same CDR3. The chain uses TRBV5-1 and TRBJ2-7; 7 positions agree with TRBD1. From germline, CDR1 is SGHRS and CDR2 YFSETQ. CDR3 length: 14 residues. V shed 2 bases and J 3 bases; nucleotides not matched to a gene: 5. Here the CDR3 DNA reads TGCGCCAGCAGCTTTGAGACAGGGATCTACGAGCAGTACTTC. It is translated as CASSFETGIYEQYF.

V gene TRBV13 combines with J gene TRBJ1-4; weak D call: TRBD1 (5 bases). This CDR3 has 17 amino acids. Germline CDR1 PRHDT, CDR2 FYEKMQ (reference sequence). Trimming took 0 bases from V and 5 from J, leaving 16 bases between them. The CDR3, as DNA: TGTGCCAGCAGCTTAGGCCTTGGGGCAGGACCAAATGAAAAACTGTTTTTT. As protein: CASSLGLGAGPNEKLFF. Combining the CDR3 with reference TRBV13 and TRBJ1-4 gives the whole variable domain AAGVIQSPRHLIKEKRETATLKCYPIPRHDTVYWYQQGPGQDPQFLISFYEKMQSDKGSIPDRFSAQQFSDYHSELNMSSLELGDSALYFCASSLGLGAGPNEKLFFGSGTQLSVL.

The genes are TRBV2 and TRBJ1-1; maybe TRBD1 (6 bases). V was cut by 6 bases and J by 1 base, with 12 bases left in between. The CDR3 has 14 residues. Looked up from germline, CDR1 is SNHLY and CDR2 is FYNNEI. CDR3: CASSQGIQNTEAFF. The CDR3 DNA reads TGTGCCAGCAGCCAGGGGATCCAGAACACTGAAGCTTTCTTT.

V is TRBV6-6 and J is TRBJ1-4; TRBD1 agrees at 8 bases. The germline CDR1 and CDR2 sequences are MNHNY and SVGAGI (reference sequence). V shed 5 bases and J 8 bases; nucleotides not matched to a gene: 13. This CDR3 contains 16 residues. The CDR3 bases are TGTGCCAGCAGTCCCCACAGGGGGACGCGATCGGAAAAACTGTTTTTT. Translation gives CASSPHRGTRSEKLFF.

This chain connects TRBV15 to TRBJ2-7; 11 positions agree with TRBD1. The CDR3 sequence is 15 residues long. Per the germline V gene, CDR1 is LNHNV and CDR2 is YYDKDF (reference sequence). Trimming removed 3 bases from V and 4 bases from J; junction bases left unmatched: 5. Here the CDR3 reads CATSSGQGAGYEQYF. CDR3 DNA: TGTGCCACCAGCAGCGGACAGGGGGCGGGATACGAGCAGTACTTC.

The genes are TRBV30 and TRBJ1-2; D uncertain. This CDR3 contains 14 residues. Germline V gives CDR1 GTSNPN, CDR2 SVGIG (reference sequence). Trimming stripped 1 base from V and 2 bases from J, with 11 bases between. The CDR3 nucleotides read TGTGCCTGGAGTGGGAGCGGCGTGAACTATGGCTACACCTTC. Amino acids: CAWSGSGVNYGYTF.

The V gene is TRBV6-1, the J gene TRBJ2-6; a weak D match, TRBD2 (6 bases). CDR3 length: 15 amino acids. V was pared by 1 base and J by 2 bases, with 6 bases between. Germline V gene sequence: CDR1 MNHNS, CDR2 SASEGT. The CDR3 is CASSEGGAGANVLTF. The CDR3 bases are TGTGCCAGCAGTGAAGGGGGGGCTGGGGCCAACGTCCTGACTTTC.